This T cell receptor beta chain was retrieved from a study of OX40 agonist ivuxolimab in advanced cancers. As for the study in general: At 0.01 to 10 mg/kg, ivuxolimab was administered intravenously to patients every 2 weeks. Regarding the study as a whole: CD8+ T cells (on average) carried more expanded clones than CD4+ T cells.

The data were produced by immunoSEQ multiplex PCR, yet TCRdb's version contains in-frame clones alone and is incomplete. Of around 24,000 clones listed, more than 75% are singletons. This clone was seen only once. Its antigen is undetermined. Germline V gene lookup returns CDR1 ENHRY and CDR2 SYGVKD. CDR3 length: 16 residues. V was pared by 0 bases and J by 2 bases, with 14 bases between. The V and J genes are TRBV10-3 and TRBJ2-7; D perhaps matches TRBD1 (5 bases). The clonotype originates from an adult with an advanced solid tumor such as melanoma, head and neck, liver or kidney cancer. This sample comprised CD4+ or CD8+ T cells sorted from blood, obtained in a trial of the OX40 agonist ivuxolimab. The CDR3 protein is CAISESILDRAYEQYF. The DNA for the CDR3 is TGTGCCATCAGTGAGTCGATCCTTGACAGAGCCTACGAGCAGTACTTC.